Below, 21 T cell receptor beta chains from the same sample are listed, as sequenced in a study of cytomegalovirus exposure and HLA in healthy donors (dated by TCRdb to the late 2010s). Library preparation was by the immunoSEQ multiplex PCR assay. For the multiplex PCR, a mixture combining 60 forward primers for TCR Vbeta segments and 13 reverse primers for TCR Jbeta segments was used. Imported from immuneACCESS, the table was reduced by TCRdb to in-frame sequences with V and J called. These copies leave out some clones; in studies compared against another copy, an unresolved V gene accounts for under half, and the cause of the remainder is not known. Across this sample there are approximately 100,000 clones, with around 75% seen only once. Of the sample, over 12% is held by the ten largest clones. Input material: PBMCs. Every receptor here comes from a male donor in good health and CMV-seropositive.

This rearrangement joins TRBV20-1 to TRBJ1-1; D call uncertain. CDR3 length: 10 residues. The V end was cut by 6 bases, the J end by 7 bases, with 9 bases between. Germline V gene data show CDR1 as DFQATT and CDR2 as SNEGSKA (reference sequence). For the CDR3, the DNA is TGCAGTGCGGGTGGGAGTGAAGCTTTCTTT. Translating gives CSAGGSEAFF.

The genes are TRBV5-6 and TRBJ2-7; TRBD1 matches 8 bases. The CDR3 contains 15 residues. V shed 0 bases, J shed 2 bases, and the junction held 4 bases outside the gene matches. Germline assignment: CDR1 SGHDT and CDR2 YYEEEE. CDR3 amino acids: CASSLGGQGAYEQYF. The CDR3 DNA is TGTGCCAGCAGCTTGGGTGGACAGGGTGCCTACGAGCAGTACTTC.

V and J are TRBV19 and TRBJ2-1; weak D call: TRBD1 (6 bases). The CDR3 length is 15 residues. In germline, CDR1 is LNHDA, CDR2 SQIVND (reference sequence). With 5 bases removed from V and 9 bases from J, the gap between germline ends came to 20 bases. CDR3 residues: CASSGTGPFSLEQFF. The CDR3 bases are TGTGCCAGTAGTGGAACAGGGCCCTTCAGCCTTGAGCAGTTCTTC.

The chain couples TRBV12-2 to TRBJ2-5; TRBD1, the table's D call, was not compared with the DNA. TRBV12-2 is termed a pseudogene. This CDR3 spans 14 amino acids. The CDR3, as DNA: TGTGCAAGTCAGAGGGACAGGGCAGAAGAGACCCAGTACTTC. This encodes CASQRDRAEETQYF.

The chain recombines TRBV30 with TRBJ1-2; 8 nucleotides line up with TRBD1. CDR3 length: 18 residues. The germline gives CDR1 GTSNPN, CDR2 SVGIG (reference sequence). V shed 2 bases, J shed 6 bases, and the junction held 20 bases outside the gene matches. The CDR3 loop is CAWSPPVGQAVSLDGYTF. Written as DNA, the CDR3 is TGTGCCTGGAGTCCACCTGTGGGACAGGCTGTATCTCTGGATGGCTACACCTTC.

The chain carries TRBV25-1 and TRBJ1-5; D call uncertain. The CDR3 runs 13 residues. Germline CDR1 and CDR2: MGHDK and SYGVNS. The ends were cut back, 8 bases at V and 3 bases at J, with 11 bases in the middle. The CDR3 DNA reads TGTGCCAGCCAGAACAGTTCCAATCAGCCCCAGCATTTT. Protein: CASQNSSNQPQHF.

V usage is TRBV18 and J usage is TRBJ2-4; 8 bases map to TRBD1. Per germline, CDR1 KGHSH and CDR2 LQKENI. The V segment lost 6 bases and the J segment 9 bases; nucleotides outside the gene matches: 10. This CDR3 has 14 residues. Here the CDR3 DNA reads TGTGCCAGCTCCCCAGGACAGGGTAATAGCATTCAGTACTTC. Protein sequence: CASSPGQGNSIQYF.

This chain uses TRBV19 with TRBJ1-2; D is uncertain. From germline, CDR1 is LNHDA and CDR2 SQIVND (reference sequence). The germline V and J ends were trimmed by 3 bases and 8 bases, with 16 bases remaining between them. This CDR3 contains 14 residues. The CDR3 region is CASSIQVFESGYTF. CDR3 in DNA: TGTGCCAGTAGTATTCAGGTATTTGAGAGCGGCTACACCTTC.

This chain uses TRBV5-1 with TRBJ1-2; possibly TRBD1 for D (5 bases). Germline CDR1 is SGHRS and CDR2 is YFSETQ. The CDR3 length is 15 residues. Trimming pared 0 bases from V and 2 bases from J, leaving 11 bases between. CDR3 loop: CASSLVSPGNYGYTF. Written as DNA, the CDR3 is TGCGCCAGCAGCTTGGTTTCGCCAGGGAACTATGGCTACACCTTC.

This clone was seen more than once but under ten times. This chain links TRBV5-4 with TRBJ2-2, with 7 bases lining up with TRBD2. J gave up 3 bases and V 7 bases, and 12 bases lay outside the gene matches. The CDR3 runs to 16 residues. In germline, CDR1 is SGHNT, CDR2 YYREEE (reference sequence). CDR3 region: CASRPRWGGDTGELFF. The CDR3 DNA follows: TGTGCCAGCCGACCGAGGTGGGGGGGGGACACCGGGGAGCTGTTTTTT.

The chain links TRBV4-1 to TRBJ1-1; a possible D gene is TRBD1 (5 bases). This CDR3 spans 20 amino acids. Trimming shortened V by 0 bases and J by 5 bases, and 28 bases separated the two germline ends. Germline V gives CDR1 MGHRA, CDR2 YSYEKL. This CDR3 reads CASSQDDRIREKISDTEAFF. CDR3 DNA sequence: TGCGCCAGCAGCCAAGACGATCGTATCAGGGAAAAAATTTCCGATACTGAAGCTTTCTTT.

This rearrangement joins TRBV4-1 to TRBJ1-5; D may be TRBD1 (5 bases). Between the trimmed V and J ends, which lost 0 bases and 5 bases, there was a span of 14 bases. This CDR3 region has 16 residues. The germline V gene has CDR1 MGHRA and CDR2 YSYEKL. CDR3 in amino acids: CASSQDHRGIYQPQHF. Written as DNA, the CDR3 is TGCGCCAGCAGCCAAGATCATAGGGGAATCTATCAGCCCCAGCATTTT.

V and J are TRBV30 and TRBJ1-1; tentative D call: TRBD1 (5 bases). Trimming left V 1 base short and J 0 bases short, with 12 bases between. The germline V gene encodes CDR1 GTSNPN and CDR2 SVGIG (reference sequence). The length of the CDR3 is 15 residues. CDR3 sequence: CAWSGQILMNTEAFF. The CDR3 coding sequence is TGTGCCTGGAGTGGACAGATCCTTATGAACACTGAAGCTTTCTTT.

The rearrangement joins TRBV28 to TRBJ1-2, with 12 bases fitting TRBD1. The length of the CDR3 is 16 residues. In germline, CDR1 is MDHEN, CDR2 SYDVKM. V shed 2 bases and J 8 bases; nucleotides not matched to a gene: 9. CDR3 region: CASSLPPPGQGAGYTF. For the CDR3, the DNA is TGTGCCAGCAGTTTACCGCCCCCGGGACAGGGGGCAGGCTACACCTTC.

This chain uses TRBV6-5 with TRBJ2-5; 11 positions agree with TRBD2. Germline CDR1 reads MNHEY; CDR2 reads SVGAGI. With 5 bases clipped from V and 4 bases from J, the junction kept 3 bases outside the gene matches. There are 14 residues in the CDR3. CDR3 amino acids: CASSPSGGRETQYF. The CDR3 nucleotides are TGTGCCAGCAGTCCTAGCGGGGGGCGAGAGACCCAGTACTTC.

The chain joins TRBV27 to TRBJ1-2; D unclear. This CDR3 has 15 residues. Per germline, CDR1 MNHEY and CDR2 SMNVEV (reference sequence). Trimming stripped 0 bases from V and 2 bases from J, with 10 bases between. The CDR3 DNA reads TGTGCCAGCAGTTTATCGTATGGCCTCAACTATGGCTACACCTTC. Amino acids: CASSLSYGLNYGYTF.

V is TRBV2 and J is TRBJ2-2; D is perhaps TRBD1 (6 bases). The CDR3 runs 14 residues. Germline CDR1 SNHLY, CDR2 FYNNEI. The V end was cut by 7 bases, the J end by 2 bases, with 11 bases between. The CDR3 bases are TGTGCCAGCAAACCAGGGGCTAACACCGGGGAGCTGTTTTTT. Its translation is CASKPGANTGELFF.

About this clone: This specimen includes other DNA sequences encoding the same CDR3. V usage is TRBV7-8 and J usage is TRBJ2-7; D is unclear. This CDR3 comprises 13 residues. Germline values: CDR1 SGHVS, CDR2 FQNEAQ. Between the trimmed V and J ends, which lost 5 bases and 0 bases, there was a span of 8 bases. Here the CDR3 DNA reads TGTGCCAGCAGCCTTCGCGACTCCTACGAGCAGTACTTC. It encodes CASSLRDSYEQYF.

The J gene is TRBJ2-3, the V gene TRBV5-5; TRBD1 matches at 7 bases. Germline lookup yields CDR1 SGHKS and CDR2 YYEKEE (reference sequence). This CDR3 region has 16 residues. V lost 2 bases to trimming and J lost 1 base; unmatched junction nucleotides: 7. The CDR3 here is CASSFETGQRTDTQYF. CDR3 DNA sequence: TGTGCCAGCAGCTTCGAAACGGGACAGCGCACAGATACGCAGTATTTT.

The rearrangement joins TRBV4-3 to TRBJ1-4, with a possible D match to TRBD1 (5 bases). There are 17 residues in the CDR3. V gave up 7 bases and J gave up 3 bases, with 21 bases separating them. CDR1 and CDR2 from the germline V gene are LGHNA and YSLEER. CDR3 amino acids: CASILITPGGANEKLFF. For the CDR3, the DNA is TGCGCCAGCATACTAATAACCCCCGGGGGGGCTAATGAAAAACTGTTTTTT.

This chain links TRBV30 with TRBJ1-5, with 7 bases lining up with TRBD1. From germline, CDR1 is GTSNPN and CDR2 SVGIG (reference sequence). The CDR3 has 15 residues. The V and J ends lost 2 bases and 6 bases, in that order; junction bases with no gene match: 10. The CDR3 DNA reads TGTGCCTGGAGTTCCCCGCACAGGGGAGGTCAGCCCCAGCATTTT. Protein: CAWSSPHRGGQPQHF.